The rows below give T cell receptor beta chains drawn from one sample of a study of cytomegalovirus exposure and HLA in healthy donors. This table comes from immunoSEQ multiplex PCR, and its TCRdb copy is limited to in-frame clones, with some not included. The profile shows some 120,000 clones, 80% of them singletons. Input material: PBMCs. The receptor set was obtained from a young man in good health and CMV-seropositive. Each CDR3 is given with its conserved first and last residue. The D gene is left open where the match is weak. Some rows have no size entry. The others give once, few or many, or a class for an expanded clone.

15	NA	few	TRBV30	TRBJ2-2	CAWRGGRKNTGELFF	TGTGCCTGGAGGGGGGGGCGCAAGAACACCGGGGAGCTGTTTTTT
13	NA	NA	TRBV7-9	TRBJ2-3	CAISNGGTDTQYF	TGTGCCATTTCGAACGGGGGTACAGATACGCAGTATTTT
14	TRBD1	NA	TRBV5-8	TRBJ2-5	CASSGGQPQETQYF	TGTGCCAGCAGCGGGGGACAGCCCCAAGAGACCCAGTACTTC
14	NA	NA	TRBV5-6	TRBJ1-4	CASSLEGEEEKLFF	TGTGCCAGCAGCCTGGAAGGGGAGGAGGAGAAACTGTTTTTT
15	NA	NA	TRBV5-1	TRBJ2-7	CASSSPGRGGGEQYF	TGCGCCAGCAGCTCCCCAGGGAGGGGAGGGGGCGAGCAGTACTTC
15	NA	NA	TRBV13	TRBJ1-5	CASSLGGRGNQPQHF	TGTGCCAGCAGCTTAGGGGGGAGGGGGAATCAGCCCCAGCATTTT
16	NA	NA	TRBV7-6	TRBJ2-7	CASSPEATSLYYEQYF	TGTGCCAGCAGCCCCGAAGCCACCTCCCTTTACTACGAGCAGTACTTC
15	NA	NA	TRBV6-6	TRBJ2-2	CASRTTGSGTGELFF	TGTGCCAGCAGAACGACAGGCTCGGGCACCGGGGAGCTGTTTTTT
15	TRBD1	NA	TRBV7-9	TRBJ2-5	CASSHRDRGSETQYF	TGTGCCAGCAGCCACCGGGACAGGGGGTCCGAGACCCAGTACTTC
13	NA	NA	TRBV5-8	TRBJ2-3	CASSSLFTDTQYF	TGTGCCAGCAGCTCCCTCTTCACAGATACGCAGTATTTT
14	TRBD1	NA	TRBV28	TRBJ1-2	CASSSGTGVYGYTF	TGTGCCAGCAGCTCCGGGACAGGGGTCTATGGCTACACCTTC
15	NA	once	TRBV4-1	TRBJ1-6	CASSQGAVNNSPLHF	TGCGCCAGCAGCCAAGGTGCGGTAAATAATTCACCCCTCCACTTT
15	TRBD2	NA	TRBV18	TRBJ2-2	CASSRVLADTGELFF	TGTGCCAGCTCACGAGTCCTAGCGGACACCGGGGAGCTGTTTTTT
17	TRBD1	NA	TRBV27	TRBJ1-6	CASSPGQGSSYNSPLHF	TGTGCCAGCAGTCCTGGACAGGGTAGCTCCTATAATTCACCCCTCCACTTT
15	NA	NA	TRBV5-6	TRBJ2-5	CASIALHGRRETQYF	TGTGCCAGCATCGCGTTACACGGAAGGCGGGAGACCCAGTACTTC
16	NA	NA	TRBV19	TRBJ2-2	CASSRGHSSNTGELFF	TGTGCCAGTAGCAGGGGACATTCTTCGAACACCGGGGAGCTGTTTTTT
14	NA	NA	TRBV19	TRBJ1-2	CASSPREGINGYTF	TGTGCCAGTAGTCCCCGGGAGGGGATTAATGGCTACACCTTC
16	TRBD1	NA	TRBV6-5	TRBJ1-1	CASSYGVGTGNTEAFF	TGTGCCAGCAGTTACGGGGTGGGGACAGGGAACACTGAAGCTTTCTTT
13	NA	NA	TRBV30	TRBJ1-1	CAWSRGTNTEAFF	TGTGCCTGGAGCCGGGGGACGAACACTGAAGCTTTCTTT
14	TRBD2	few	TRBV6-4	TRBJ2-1	CASSDGTSGNEQFF	TGTGCCAGCAGTGACGGGACTAGTGGCAATGAGCAGTTCTTC
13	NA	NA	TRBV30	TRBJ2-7	CAWSGTGLYEQYF	TGTGCCTGGAGCGGAACAGGTCTATACGAGCAGTACTTC
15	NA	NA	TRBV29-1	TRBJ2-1	CSVDVRGGSYNEQFF	TGCAGCGTTGATGTCCGGGGTGGGTCCTACAATGAGCAGTTCTTC
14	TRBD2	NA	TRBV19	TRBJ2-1	CASSISAGTMVQFF	TGTGCCAGTAGTATATCGGCGGGGACTATGGTGCAGTTCTTC
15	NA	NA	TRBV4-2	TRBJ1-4	CASSQDRGSPEKLFF	TGTGCCAGCAGCCAAGATCGAGGTAGCCCTGAAAAACTGTTTTTT
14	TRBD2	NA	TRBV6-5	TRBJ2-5	CASKAGGGPETQYF	TGTGCCAGCAAGGCGGGGGGAGGTCCCGAGACCCAGTACTTC
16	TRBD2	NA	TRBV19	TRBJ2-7	CATSFSGTSGAYEQYF	TGTGCGACGAGTTTTTCAGGGACTAGCGGGGCCTACGAGCAGTACTTC
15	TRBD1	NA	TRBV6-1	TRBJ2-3	CASLGTGGPTDTQYF	TGTGCCAGCCTTGGGACAGGGGGCCCCACAGATACGCAGTATTTT
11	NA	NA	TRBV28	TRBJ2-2	CAIQGVGELFF	TGTGCCATTCAGGGTGTCGGGGAGCTGTTTTTT
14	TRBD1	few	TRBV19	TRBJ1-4	CASSTGQRDEKLFF	TGTGCCAGTAGTACGGGACAGAGAGATGAAAAACTGTTTTTT
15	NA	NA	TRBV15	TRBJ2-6	CATSSRGSGANVLTF	TGTGCCACCAGCAGCAGAGGATCTGGGGCCAACGTCCTGACTTTC
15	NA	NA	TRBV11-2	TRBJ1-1	CASSPRGRGFTEAFF	TGTGCCAGCAGCCCCCGGGGCAGGGGATTTACTGAAGCTTTCTTT
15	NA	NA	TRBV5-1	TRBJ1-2	CASSPDRFGNYGYTF	TGCGCCAGCAGCCCAGACAGGTTTGGCAACTATGGCTACACCTTC
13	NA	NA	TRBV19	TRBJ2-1	CASSIGQNSEQFF	TGTGCCAGTAGTATAGGACAGAACAGCGAGCAGTTCTTC
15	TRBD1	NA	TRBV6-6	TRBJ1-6	CASSLRGQGNSPLHF	TGTGCCAGCAGTTTAAGGGGGCAGGGTAATTCACCCCTCCACTTT
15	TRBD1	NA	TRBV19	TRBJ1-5	CASSIYTGGNQPQHF	TGTGCCAGTAGTATTTATACAGGGGGCAATCAGCCCCAGCATTTT
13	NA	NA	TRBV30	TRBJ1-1	CAWALGPNTEAFF	TGTGCCTGGGCCTTGGGCCCGAACACTGAAGCTTTCTTT
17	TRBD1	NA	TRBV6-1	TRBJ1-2	CASSEPEGAGGNYGYTF	TGTGCCAGCAGTGAACCCGAGGGGGCAGGGGGTAACTATGGCTACACCTTC
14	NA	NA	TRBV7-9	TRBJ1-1	CASSLGGLNTEAFF	TGTGCCAGCAGCTTAGGGGGGCTCAACACTGAAGCTTTCTTT
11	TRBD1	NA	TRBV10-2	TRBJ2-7	CASGTGFEQYF	TGCGCCAGCGGGACAGGGTTCGAGCAGTACTTC
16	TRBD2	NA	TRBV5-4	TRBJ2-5	CASSTTLAGGPETQYF	TGTGCCAGCAGCACCACTCTAGCGGGGGGGCCGGAGACCCAGTACTTC
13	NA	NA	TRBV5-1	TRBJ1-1	CASSARVNTEAFF	TGCGCCAGCTCGGCACGGGTGAACACTGAAGCTTTCTTT
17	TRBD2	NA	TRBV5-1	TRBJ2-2	CASSPRSSGGFTGELFF	TGCGCCAGCAGCCCCCGGAGTAGCGGGGGCTTCACCGGGGAGCTGTTTTTT
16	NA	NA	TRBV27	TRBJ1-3	CASSLWAGVGGNTIYF	TGTGCCAGCAGTTTATGGGCGGGGGTCGGTGGAAACACCATATATTTT
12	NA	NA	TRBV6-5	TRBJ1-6	CASSVGSEPLHF	TGTGCCAGCAGTGTCGGGAGTGAGCCCCTCCACTTT
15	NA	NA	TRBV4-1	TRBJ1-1	CASSQVGGRNTEAFF	TGCGCCAGCAGCCAAGTCGGCGGGCGGAACACTGAAGCTTTCTTT
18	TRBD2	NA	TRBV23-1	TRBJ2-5	CASSQYGLAGGTQETQYF	TGCGCCAGCAGTCAGTACGGACTAGCGGGGGGCACCCAAGAGACCCAGTACTTC
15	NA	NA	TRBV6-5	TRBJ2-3	CASSFTSLGRDTQYF	TGTGCCAGCAGCTTTACTAGCCTGGGTAGGGATACGCAGTATTTT
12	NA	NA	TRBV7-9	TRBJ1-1	CASSLGQSEAFF	TGTGCCAGCAGCTTAGGGCAGTCTGAAGCTTTCTTT
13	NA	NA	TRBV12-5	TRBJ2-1	CASAPRSYNEQFF	TGTGCTAGTGCCCCTCGCTCCTACAATGAGCAGTTCTTC
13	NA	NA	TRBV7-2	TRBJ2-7	CASSFRRGYEQYF	TGTGCCAGCAGCTTTAGACGGGGCTACGAGCAGTACTTC
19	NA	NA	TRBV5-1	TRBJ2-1	CASSLEGSKKGIVDNEQFF	TGCGCCAGCAGCTTGGAGGGGTCCAAGAAGGGGATTGTGGACAATGAGCAGTTCTTC
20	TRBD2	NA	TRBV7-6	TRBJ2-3	CASSRRYGLERRTFTDTQYF	TGTGCCAGCAGTCGAAGATACGGACTAGAGCGGAGGACATTCACAGATACGCAGTATTTT
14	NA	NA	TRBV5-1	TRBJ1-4	CASSSTVSNEKLFF	TGCGCCAGCAGCTCAACGGTTTCTAATGAAAAACTGTTTTTT
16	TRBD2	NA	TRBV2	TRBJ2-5	CASRGARAGGGETQYF	TGTGCCAGCAGGGGGGCCCGAGCGGGGGGAGGCGAGACCCAGTACTTC
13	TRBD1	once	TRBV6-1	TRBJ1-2	CASIRGTENGYTF	TGTGCCAGCATACGGGGGACAGAAAATGGCTACACCTTC
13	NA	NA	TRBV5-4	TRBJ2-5	CASSLDTIETQYF	TGTGCCAGCAGCTTGGACACTATAGAGACCCAGTACTTC
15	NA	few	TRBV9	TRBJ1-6	CASSVASSYNSPLHF	TGTGCCAGCAGCGTAGCTAGCTCCTATAATTCACCCCTCCACTTT
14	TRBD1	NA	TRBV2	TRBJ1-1	CASSEQTGYSGAFF	TGTGCCAGCAGTGAACAGACAGGGTATTCCGGAGCTTTCTTT
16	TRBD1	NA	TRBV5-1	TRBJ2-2	CASSRIPGQGSGELFF	TGCGCCAGCAGCAGAATACCCGGACAGGGGTCCGGGGAGCTGTTTTTT
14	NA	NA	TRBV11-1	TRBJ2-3	CASSLSRGTDTQYF	TGTGCCAGCAGCTTAAGTAGAGGCACAGATACGCAGTATTTT